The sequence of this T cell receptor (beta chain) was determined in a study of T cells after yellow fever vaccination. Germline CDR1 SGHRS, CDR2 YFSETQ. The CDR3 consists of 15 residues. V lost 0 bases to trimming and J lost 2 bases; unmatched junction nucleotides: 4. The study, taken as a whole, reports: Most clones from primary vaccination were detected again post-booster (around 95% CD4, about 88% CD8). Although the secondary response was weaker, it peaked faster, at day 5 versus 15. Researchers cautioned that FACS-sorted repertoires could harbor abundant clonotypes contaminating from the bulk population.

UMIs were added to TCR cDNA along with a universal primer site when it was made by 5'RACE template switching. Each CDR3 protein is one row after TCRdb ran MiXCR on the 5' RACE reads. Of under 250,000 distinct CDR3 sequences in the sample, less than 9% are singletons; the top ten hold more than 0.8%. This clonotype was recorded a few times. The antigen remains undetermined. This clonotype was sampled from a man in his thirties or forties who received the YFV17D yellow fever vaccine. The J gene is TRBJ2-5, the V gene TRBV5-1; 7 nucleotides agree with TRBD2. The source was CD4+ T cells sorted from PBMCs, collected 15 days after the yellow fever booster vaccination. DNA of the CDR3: TGCGCCAGCAGCTTGGCTAGCGGTAGACAAGAGACCCAGTACTTC. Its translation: CASSLASGRQETQYF.